Listed below are T cell receptor beta chains from one sample, sequenced in a study of radiotherapy plus CTLA-4 blockade in lung cancer. TCRdb keeps only in-frame clones here, not all; method: immunoSEQ multiplex PCR. The sample holds about 90,000 clones; around four fifths are singletons and the top ten take roughly 15%. The material was peripheral blood, obtained from a patient treated with radiotherapy plus ipilimumab. The receptors were sampled from a human donor with non-small cell lung cancer that progressed on radiotherapy plus ipilimumab. Both conserved end residues are part of each CDR3. The D gene is left open where the match is weak.

j_call v_call d_call cdr3_nt cdr3_aa
TRBJ1-5 TRBV7-2 . TGTGCCAGCAGCTTAGCCCAGAATCAGCCCCAGCATTTT CASSLAQNQPQHF
TRBJ1-2 TRBV28 . TGTGCCAGCACCCCGCCCGGACTTGTGGCTTACTATGGCTACACCTTC CASTPPGLVAYYGYTF
TRBJ1-1 TRBV5-1 . TGCGCCAGCAGCGAGGGGAACACTGAAGCTTTCTTT CASSEGNTEAFF
TRBJ2-3 TRBV5-1 . TGCGCCAGCAGCCTCGACCCGGGCGGGGATACGCAGTATTTT CASSLDPGGDTQYF
TRBJ2-2 TRBV4-2 . TGTGCCAGCAGCCCCAGTGGGGGGTTCAATGGCGGGGAGCTGTTTTTT CASSPSGGFNGGELFF
TRBJ1-2 TRBV19 TRBD1 TGTGCCAGTAGTATAGTATTTTGGGGACAGACTGGAGACTATGGCTACACCTTC CASSIVFWGQTGDYGYTF
TRBJ2-7 TRBV6-5 TRBD1 TGTGCCAGCAAATATACCGGACAGGGCCGGTACGAGCAGTACTTC CASKYTGQGRYEQYF
TRBJ1-5 TRBV4-1 . TGCGCCAGCAGCCAGCAAAGCAATCAGCCCCAGCATTTT CASSQQSNQPQHF
TRBJ2-2 TRBV5-1 . TGCGCCAGCAGCTGGGGACAATCGAACACCGGGGAGCTGTTTTTT CASSWGQSNTGELFF
TRBJ1-5 TRBV5-8 TRBD1 TGTGCCAGCAGCTTGTTCGCAGGGGGCTCAGGCAATCAGCCCCAGCATTTT CASSLFAGGSGNQPQHF
TRBJ2-1 TRBV9 . TGTGCCAGCACCCGACAAGGGGCGGGCTACAATGAGCAGTTCTTC CASTRQGAGYNEQFF
TRBJ1-5 TRBV28 . TGTGCCAGCAGACTAGGGGAATCTAGCAATCAGCCCCAGCATTTT CASRLGESSNQPQHF
TRBJ2-2 TRBV7-2 . TGTGCCAGCAGCTTCGGGGGCCTCACCGGGGAGCTGTTTTTT CASSFGGLTGELFF